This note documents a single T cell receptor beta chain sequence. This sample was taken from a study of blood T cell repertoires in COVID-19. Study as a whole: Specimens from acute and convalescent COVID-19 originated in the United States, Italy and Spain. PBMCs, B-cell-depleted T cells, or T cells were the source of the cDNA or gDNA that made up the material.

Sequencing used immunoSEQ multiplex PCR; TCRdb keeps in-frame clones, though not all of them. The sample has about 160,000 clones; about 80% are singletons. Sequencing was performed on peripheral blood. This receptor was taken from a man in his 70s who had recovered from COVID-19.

The CDR3 loop reads CASSHLAASGSDTYEQYF. The CDR3 DNA reads as TGCGCCAGCAGCCACTTGGCCGCTAGCGGGTCGGATACCTACGAGCAGTACTTC. This sequence joins TRBV5-1 and TRBJ2-7; 8 nucleotides align to TRBD2. The CDR3 has 18 amino acids. Germline-derived CDR1 and CDR2 are SGHRS and YFSETQ. With 4 bases clipped from V and 2 bases from J, the junction kept 17 bases outside the gene matches.